One T cell receptor beta chain is described in this entry. Sequencing was performed with immunoSEQ multiplex PCR; in TCRdb, only in-frame clones are kept and a portion is missing. The sample has under 250,000 clones, about 88% seen once; the top ten hold approximately 7.2%. This sample is part of a study of blood T cell repertoires in COVID-19. As for the study in general: PBMCs, B-cell-depleted T cells, or T cells provided the cDNA or gDNA that made up the material.

The germline V gene encodes CDR1 KGHSH and CDR2 LQKENI. Unmatched junction bases numbered 8, after V lost 3 bases and J lost 5 bases. CDR3 length: 15 amino acids. Sample: peripheral blood. The rearrangement links TRBV18 to TRBJ2-5; the match to TRBD1 covers 8 bases. The clonotype originates from a woman in her seventies with active or convalescent COVID-19. The CDR3 region is CASSPRPGTGETQYF. The CDR3 DNA is TGTGCCAGCTCACCCCGACCGGGGACAGGCGAGACCCAGTACTTC.